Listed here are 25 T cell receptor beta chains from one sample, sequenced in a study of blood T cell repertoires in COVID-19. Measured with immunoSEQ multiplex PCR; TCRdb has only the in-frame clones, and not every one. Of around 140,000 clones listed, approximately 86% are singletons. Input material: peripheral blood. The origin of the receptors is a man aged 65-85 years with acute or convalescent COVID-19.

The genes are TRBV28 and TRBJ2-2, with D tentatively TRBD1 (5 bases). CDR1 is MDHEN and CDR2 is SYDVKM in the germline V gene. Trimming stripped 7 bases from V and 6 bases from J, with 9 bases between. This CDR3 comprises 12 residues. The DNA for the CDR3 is TGTGCCAGCACAGGGATCCCCGGGGAGCTGTTTTTT. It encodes CASTGIPGELFF.

CDR3 region: CASSRTGSVAAFF. As DNA, the CDR3 is TGTGCCAGCAGCAGGACAGGGTCCGTTGCCGCTTTCTTT. V and J are TRBV5-6 and TRBJ1-1; TRBD1 agrees at 8 bases. This CDR3 spans 13 amino acids. The V and J ends lost 4 bases and 11 bases, in that order; junction bases with no gene match: 10. CDR1 is SGHDT, CDR2 YYEEEE, per germline.

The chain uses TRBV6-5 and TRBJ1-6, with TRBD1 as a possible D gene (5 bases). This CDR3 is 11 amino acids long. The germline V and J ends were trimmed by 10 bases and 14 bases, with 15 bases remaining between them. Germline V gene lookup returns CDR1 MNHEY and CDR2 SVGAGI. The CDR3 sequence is CATLTGSTLHF. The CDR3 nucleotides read TGTGCCACCCTAACAGGATCTACCCTCCACTTT.

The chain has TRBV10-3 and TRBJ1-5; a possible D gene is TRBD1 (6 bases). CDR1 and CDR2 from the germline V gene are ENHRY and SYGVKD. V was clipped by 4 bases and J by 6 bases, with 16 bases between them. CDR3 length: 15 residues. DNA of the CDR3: TGTGCCATCAGTGGCGGGGGGCGCTCAGGTCAGCCCCAGCATTTT. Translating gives CAISGGGRSGQPQHF.

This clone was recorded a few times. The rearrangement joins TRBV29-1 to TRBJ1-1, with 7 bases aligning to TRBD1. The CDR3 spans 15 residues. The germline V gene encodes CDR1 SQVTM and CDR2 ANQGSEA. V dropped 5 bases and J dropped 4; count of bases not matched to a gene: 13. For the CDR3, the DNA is TGCAGCGTTACTAAACCCCAGGGGGATGGCACTGAAGCTTTCTTT. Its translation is CSVTKPQGDGTEAFF.

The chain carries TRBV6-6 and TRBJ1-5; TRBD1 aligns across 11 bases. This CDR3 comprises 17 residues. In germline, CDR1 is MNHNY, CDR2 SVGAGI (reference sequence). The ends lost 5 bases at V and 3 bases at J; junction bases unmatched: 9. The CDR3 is CASSPKGTGGNNQPQHF. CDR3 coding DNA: TGTGCCAGCAGTCCTAAAGGGACAGGGGGTAACAATCAGCCCCAGCATTTT.

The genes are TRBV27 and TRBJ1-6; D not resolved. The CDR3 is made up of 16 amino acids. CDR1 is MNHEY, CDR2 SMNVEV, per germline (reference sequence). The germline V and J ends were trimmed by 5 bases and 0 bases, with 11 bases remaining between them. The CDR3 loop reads CASSRSGDSYNSPLHF. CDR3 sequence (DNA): TGTGCCAGCAGTCGAAGCGGGGACTCCTATAATTCACCCCTCCACTTT.

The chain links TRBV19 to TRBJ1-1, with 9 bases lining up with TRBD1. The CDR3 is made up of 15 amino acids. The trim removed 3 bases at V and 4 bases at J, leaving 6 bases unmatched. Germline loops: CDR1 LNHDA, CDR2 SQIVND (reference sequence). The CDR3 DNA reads TGTGCCAGTAGTATTGAACAGGGGGCGACCACTGAAGCTTTCTTT. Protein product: CASSIEQGATTEAFF.

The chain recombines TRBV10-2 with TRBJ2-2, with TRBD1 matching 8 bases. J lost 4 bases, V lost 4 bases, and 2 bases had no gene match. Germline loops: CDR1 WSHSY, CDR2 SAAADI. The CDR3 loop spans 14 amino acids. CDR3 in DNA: TGCGCCAGCAGTGCAACAGGGGGCACCGGGGAGCTGTTTTTT. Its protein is CASSATGGTGELFF.

The chain's CDR3 is CASSGVRQGGYTF. The CDR3 region has the DNA TGTGCCAGCAGTGGGGTCAGGCAGGGTGGCTACACCTTC. The chain has TRBV2 and TRBJ1-2; possibly TRBD1 for D (5 bases). The V end lost 4 bases, the J end lost 7 bases, and 13 bases lay between the germline ends. The length of the CDR3 is 13 residues. Germline CDR1 is SNHLY and CDR2 is FYNNEI.

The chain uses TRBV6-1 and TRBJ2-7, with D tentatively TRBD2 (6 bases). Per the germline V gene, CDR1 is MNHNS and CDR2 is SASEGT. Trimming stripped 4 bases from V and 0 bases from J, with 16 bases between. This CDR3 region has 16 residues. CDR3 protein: CASSALGRRGSYEQYF. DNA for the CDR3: TGTGCCAGCAGTGCCCTAGGTAGGCGGGGCTCCTACGAGCAGTACTTC.

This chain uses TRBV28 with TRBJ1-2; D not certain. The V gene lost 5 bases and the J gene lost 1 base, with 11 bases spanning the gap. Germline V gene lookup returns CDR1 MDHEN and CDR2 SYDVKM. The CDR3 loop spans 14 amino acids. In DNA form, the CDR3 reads TGTGCCAGCAGTCCAGCCCAGGATAACTATGGCTACACCTTC. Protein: CASSPAQDNYGYTF.

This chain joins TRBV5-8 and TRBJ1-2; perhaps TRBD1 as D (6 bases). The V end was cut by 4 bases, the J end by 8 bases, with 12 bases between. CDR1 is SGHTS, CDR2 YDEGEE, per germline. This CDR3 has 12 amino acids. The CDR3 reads CASSMTGGGYTF. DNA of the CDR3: TGTGCCAGCAGCATGACAGGAGGCGGCTACACCTTC.

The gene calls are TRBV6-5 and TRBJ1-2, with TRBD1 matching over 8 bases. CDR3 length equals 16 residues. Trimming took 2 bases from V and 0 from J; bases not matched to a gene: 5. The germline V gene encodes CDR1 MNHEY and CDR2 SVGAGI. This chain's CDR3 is CASSYRDRRANYGYTF. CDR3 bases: TGTGCCAGCAGTTACAGGGACAGGAGAGCTAACTATGGCTACACCTTC.

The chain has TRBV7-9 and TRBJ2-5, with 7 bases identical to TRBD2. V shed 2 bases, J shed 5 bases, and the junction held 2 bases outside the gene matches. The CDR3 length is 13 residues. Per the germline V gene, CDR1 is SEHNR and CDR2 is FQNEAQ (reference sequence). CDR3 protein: CASSLTSVETQYF. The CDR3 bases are TGTGCCAGCAGCTTAACTAGCGTGGAGACCCAGTACTTC.

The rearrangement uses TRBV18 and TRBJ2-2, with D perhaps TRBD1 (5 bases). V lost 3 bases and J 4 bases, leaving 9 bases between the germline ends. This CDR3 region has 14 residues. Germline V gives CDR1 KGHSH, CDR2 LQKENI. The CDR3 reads CASSPSTGTGELFF. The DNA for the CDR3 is TGTGCCAGCTCACCCAGCACAGGCACCGGGGAGCTGTTTTTT.

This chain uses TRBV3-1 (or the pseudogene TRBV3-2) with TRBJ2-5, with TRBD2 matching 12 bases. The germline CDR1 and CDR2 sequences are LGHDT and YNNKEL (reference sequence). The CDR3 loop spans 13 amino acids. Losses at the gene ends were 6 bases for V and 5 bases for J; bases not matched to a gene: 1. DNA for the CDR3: TGTGCCAGCAGGCTAGCGGGGGGGGAGACCCAGTACTTC. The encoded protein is CASRLAGGETQYF.

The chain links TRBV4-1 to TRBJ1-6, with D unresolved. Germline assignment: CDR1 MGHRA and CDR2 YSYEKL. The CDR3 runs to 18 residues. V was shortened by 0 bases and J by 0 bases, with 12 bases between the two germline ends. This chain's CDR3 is CASSQDRFESSYNSPLHF. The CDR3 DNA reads TGCGCCAGCAGCCAAGATAGATTTGAGAGCTCCTATAATTCACCCCTCCACTTT.

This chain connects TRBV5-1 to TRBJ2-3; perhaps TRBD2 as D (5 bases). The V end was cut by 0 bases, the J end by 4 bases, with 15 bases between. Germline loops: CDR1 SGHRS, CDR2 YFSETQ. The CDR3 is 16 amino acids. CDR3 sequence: CASSLAEGSAPDTQYF. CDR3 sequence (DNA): TGCGCCAGCAGCTTGGCCGAGGGCAGCGCCCCAGATACGCAGTATTTT.

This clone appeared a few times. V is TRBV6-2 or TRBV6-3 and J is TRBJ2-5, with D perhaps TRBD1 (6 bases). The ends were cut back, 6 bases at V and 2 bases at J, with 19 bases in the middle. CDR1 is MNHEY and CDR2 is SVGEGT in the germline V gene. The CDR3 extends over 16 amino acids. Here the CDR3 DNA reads TGTGCCAGCAGCCCTCAACAGGGTCGGGGACAAGAGACCCAGTACTTC. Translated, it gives CASSPQQGRGQETQYF.

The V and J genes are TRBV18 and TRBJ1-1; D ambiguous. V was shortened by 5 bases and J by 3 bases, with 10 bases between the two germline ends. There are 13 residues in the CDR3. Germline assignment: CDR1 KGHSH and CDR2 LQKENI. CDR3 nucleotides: TGTGCCAGCTCAGGAGGAGGTTACACTGAAGCTTTCTTT. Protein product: CASSGGGYTEAFF.

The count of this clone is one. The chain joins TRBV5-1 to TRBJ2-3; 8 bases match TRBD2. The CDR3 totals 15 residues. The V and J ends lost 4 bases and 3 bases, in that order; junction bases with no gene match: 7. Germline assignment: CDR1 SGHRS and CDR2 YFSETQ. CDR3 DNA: TGCGCCAGCAGCCCGGGGGGGCCGAGAACAGATACGCAGTATTTT. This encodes CASSPGGPRTDTQYF. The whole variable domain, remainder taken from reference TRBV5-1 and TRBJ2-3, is KAGVTQTPRYLIKTRGQQVTLSCSPISGHRSVSWYQQTPGQGLQFLFEYFSETQRNKGNFPGRFSGRQFSNSRSEMNVSTLELGDSALYLCASSPGGPRTDTQYFGPGTRLTVL.

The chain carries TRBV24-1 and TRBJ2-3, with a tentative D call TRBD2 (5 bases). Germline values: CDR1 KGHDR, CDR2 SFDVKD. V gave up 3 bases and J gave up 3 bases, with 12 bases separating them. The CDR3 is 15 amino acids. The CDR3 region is CATSDTGFGTDTQYF. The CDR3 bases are TGTGCCACCAGTGATACGGGGTTCGGGACAGATACGCAGTATTTT.

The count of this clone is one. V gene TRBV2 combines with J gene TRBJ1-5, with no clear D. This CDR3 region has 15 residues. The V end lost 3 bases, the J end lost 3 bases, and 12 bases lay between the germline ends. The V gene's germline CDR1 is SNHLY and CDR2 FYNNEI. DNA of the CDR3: TGTGCCAGCAGTGATACGGGGAATAACAATCAGCCCCAGCATTTT. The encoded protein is CASSDTGNNNQPQHF.

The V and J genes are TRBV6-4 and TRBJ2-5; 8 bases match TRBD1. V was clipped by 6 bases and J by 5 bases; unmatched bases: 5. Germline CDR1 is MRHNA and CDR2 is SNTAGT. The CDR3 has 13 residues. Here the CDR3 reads CASSLRGRETQYF. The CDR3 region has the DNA TGTGCCAGCAGCCTCAGGGGGCGTGAGACCCAGTACTTC.